Listed below are T cell receptor beta chains from one sample, sequenced in a study of cytomegalovirus exposure and HLA in healthy donors. Sequencing was performed with immunoSEQ multiplex PCR; in TCRdb, only in-frame clones are kept and a portion is missing. The table has 150,000 or so clones, around three quarters seen once. The source material was PBMCs. The source of these receptors is a man in his forties or fifties in good health and CMV-seropositive. CDR3s include the opening cysteine and the closing phenylalanine or tryptophan. D genes are given only for firm matches. Clone size is not always given. Where it is, it says once, few, many or a class for expanded clones.

size	D	V	J	DNA	CDR3
.	TRBD1	TRBV6-6	TRBJ2-7	TGTGCCAGTGCGAGGGGGCACGGAGTCGAGCAGTACTTC	CASARGHGVEQYF
.	TRBD1	TRBV10-3	TRBJ2-3	TGTGCCACCGGACAGGGGTCTAGCACAGATACGCAGTATTTT	CATGQGSSTDTQYF
.	.	TRBV29-1	TRBJ2-1	TGCAGCGTTGGGGGCCCCTACAATGAGCAGTTCTTC	CSVGGPYNEQFF
.	.	TRBV6-4	TRBJ1-5	TGTGCCAGCAGTGTACTGTACGGTCAGCCCCAGCATTTT	CASSVLYGQPQHF
.	.	TRBV7-9	TRBJ2-1	TGTGCCAGCAGCTTAAGGAGCGGCGGCGACAATGAGCAGTTCTTC	CASSLRSGGDNEQFF
.	TRBD2	TRBV7-9	TRBJ2-3	TGTGCCAGCAGCTTAAAGCGGGAGGTAACAGATACGCAGTATTTT	CASSLKREVTDTQYF
.	.	TRBV5-6	TRBJ2-1	TGTGCCAGCAGCTTTACGCGCAATGAGCAGTTCTTC	CASSFTRNEQFF
.	.	TRBV4-3	TRBJ2-2	TGCGCCAGCAGCCAAGACCAGGGCGTGACCGGGGAGCTGTTTTTT	CASSQDQGVTGELFF
.	TRBD1	TRBV7-8	TRBJ2-7	TGTGCCAGCAGCTTAGACAGGGGGGCGAACGAGCAGTACTTC	CASSLDRGANEQYF
few	.	TRBV2	TRBJ2-1	TGTGCCAGCAGTGAACGGGGCGGGGTTTGGGGTAATGAGCAGTTCTTC	CASSERGGVWGNEQFF
.	.	TRBV29-1	TRBJ2-1	TGCAGCGACTTGAGCGGTTTAGGTGAGAGCTCCTACAATGAGCAGTTCTTC	CSDLSGLGESSYNEQFF
few	.	TRBV5-1	TRBJ1-4	TGCGCCAGCAGCTTGGCTGCAACTAATGAAAAACTGTTTTTT	CASSLAATNEKLFF
.	.	TRBV29-1	TRBJ1-2	TGCAGCGTTTCGGCCCCGGGAACTTATGGCTACACCTTC	CSVSAPGTYGYTF
.	.	TRBV7-2	TRBJ2-2	TGTGCCAGCAGTTCCGACTATTACGGGGAGCTGTTTTTT	CASSSDYYGELFF
.	TRBD1	TRBV28	TRBJ2-3	TGTGCCAGCAGCCAGGGGGCAGTCGCAGATACGCAGTATTTT	CASSQGAVADTQYF